These 29 T cell receptor beta chains originate from one sample sequenced in a study of vaccination and CD4 T cells after COVID-19. As for treatment: approximately 9-day PBMC culture with coronavirus spike peptide pools or control peptides (ViraFEST assay). These receptors' antigens are unknown. Sequencing of DNA taken from cultured CD4+ T cells relied on the Oncomine TCR Beta short-read assay. TCRdb re-called the PCR reads with MiXCR, one entry per CDR3 protein. The profile shows 7,000 to 9,500 distinct CDR3 sequences, 50% to 60% of them singletons. Sequencing was carried out using CD4+ T cells from blood, cultured in vitro. These receptors all stem from a human donor who had recovered from COVID-19.

The V gene is TRBV24-1, the J gene TRBJ2-3; 8 bases align to TRBD2. Germline trimming cut 3 bases from V and 4 bases from J; bases unmatched to any gene: 11. This CDR3 region has 17 residues. In germline, CDR1 is KGHDR, CDR2 SFDVKD. CDR3 region: CATSDSRGAGVSDTQYF. The CDR3 bases are TGTGCCACCAGTGATAGTAGGGGAGCGGGAGTGTCAGATACGCAGTATTTT.

The J gene is TRBJ2-5, the V gene TRBV5-1; D is possibly TRBD2 (6 bases). The CDR3 runs 17 residues. Trimming took 1 base from V and 1 from J, leaving 17 bases between them. Germline loops: CDR1 SGHRS, CDR2 YFSETQ. CDR3 protein: CASSLPKRWGGQETQYF. For the CDR3, the DNA is TGCGCCAGCAGCTTGCCCAAGAGGTGGGGAGGCCAAGAGACCCAGTACTTC.

The chain is built from TRBV11-2 and TRBJ1-2, with 12 bases lining up with TRBD1. Germline assignment: CDR1 SGHAT and CDR2 FQNNGV. This CDR3 has 18 residues. The junction had 10 bases not matched to a gene; V was cut back by 5 bases and J by 0 bases. CDR3 sequence (DNA): TGTGCCAGCAGCGCACTCTGGGACAGGGGGCGAACTAACTATGGCTACACCTTC. Its protein product is CASSALWDRGRTNYGYTF.

Concerning this clonotype itself: Mismatch with germline at one junction end may stem from a read error. The gene calls are TRBV10-3 and TRBJ2-1; tentative D call: TRBD1 (6 bases). Germline lookup yields CDR1 ENHRY and CDR2 SYGVKD. The CDR3 has 11 amino acids. DNA of the CDR3: TGTGCCATCAGAGGCTTGGGGGCAGTGGTCTTC. It codes for CAIRGLGAVVF.

This clonotype is medium-sized in the sample. The J gene is TRBJ1-6, the V gene TRBV9; no firm D call. The CDR3 extends over 14 amino acids. Trimming pared 0 bases from V and 5 bases from J, leaving 6 bases between. Germline assignment: CDR1 SGDLS and CDR2 YYNGEE. As DNA, the CDR3 is TGTGCCAGCAGCGTAGGCCCGAATAATTCACCCCTCCACTTT. This gives the protein CASSVGPNNSPLHF.

The genes are TRBV7-9 and TRBJ2-1, with D unclear. The CDR3 loop spans 13 amino acids. With 5 bases removed from V and 15 bases from J, the gap between germline ends came to 20 bases. Germline CDR1 reads SEHNR; CDR2 reads FQNEAQ (reference sequence). In DNA form, the CDR3 reads TGTGCCAGCAGCCCCGCGGCAGGCCTCGCACGGTTCTTC. Its translation: CASSPAAGLARFF.

The chain has TRBV6-1 and TRBJ2-2, with unresolved D. Germline V gives CDR1 MNHNS, CDR2 SASEGT. This CDR3 is 15 amino acids long. V lost 5 bases and J lost 1, with 11 bases in between. The DNA for the CDR3 is TGTGCCAGCAGTAGAGTTGGCTGGAACACCGGGGAGCTGTTTTTT. Translation gives CASSRVGWNTGELFF.

Only a few counts were recorded for this clonotype. The rearrangement joins TRBV28 to TRBJ1-5; TRBD1 might be the D (6 bases). Between the trimmed V and J ends, which lost 5 bases and 9 bases, there was a span of 17 bases. The germline gives CDR1 MDHEN, CDR2 SYDVKM. There are 14 residues in the CDR3. The CDR3 bases are TGTGCCAGCAGTCTCAGGGGCCCCCTATCGCCCCAGCATTTT. As protein: CASSLRGPLSPQHF. The entire variable domain, with the rest obtained from reference TRBV28 and TRBJ1-5, is as follows: DVKVTQSSRYLVKRTGEKVFLECVQDMDHENMFWYRQDPGLGLRLIYFSYDVKMKEKGDIPEGYSVSREKKERFSLILESASTNQTSMYLCASSLRGPLSPQHFGDGTRLSIL.

The chain links TRBV5-1 to TRBJ2-3, with D uncertain. Germline CDR1 is SGHRS and CDR2 is YFSETQ. This CDR3 is 16 amino acids long. V was trimmed by 1 base and J by 0 bases, leaving 12 bases between them. The CDR3 sequence: CASSLKAVSSTDTQYF. In DNA, the CDR3 is TGCGCCAGCAGCTTGAAGGCGGTCTCTAGCACAGATACGCAGTATTTT.

Points on this clonotype: One end of the junction varies from germline; a read error may be responsible. The V gene is TRBV27, the J gene TRBJ1-2; D is possibly TRBD1 (5 bases). This CDR3 is 16 amino acids long. Looked up from germline, CDR1 is MNHEY and CDR2 is SMNVEV (reference sequence). The CDR3 sequence: CASSLYSTDLSYGYTF. CDR3 DNA sequence: TGTGCCAGCAGCTTATACTCGACAGACCTTTCCTATGGCTACACCTTC.

This chain joins TRBV10-2 and TRBJ2-3, with a tentative D call TRBD1 (5 bases). The CDR3 spans 13 residues. Trimming took off 5 bases at V and 6 bases at J, with 12 bases between the two ends. Germline CDR1 is WSHSY and CDR2 is SAAADI. The CDR3 loop reads CASSTGRSDTQYF. CDR3 DNA sequence: TGCGCCAGCAGTACAGGACGGTCGGATACGCAGTATTTT.

The chain carries TRBV5-4 and TRBJ2-6; TRBD1 matches 8 bases. Germline V lookup: CDR1 SGHNT, CDR2 YYREEE (reference sequence). The CDR3 covers 19 residues. V was clipped by 3 bases and J by 2 bases; unmatched bases: 13. The CDR3 region is CASSSSPWTGQTGANVLTF. CDR3 DNA sequence: TGTGCCAGCAGCTCCTCCCCCTGGACAGGGCAAACTGGGGCCAACGTCCTGACTTTC.

V gene TRBV28 combines with J gene TRBJ1-5, with 10 bases fitting TRBD1. The trim removed 3 bases at V and 4 bases at J, leaving 3 bases unmatched. CDR1 is MDHEN and CDR2 is SYDVKM in the germline V gene. The CDR3 loop spans 15 amino acids. CDR3 bases: TGTGCCAGCAGTTTGGACAGGGGGGGAAATCAGCCCCAGCATTTT. This translates into CASSLDRGGNQPQHF. Full variable domain (rest looked up from reference TRBV28 and TRBJ1-5): DVKVTQSSRYLVKRTGEKVFLECVQDMDHENMFWYRQDPGLGLRLIYFSYDVKMKEKGDIPEGYSVSREKKERFSLILESASTNQTSMYLCASSLDRGGNQPQHFGDGTRLSIL.

This rearrangement joins TRBV12-3 or TRBV12-4 to TRBJ1-2; D gene ambiguous. This CDR3 comprises 13 residues. Trimming removed 6 bases from V and 1 base from J, with 9 bases in between. CDR3 in amino acids: CASSAVHNYGYTF. CDR3 bases: TGTGCCAGCAGCGCCGTCCATAACTATGGCTACACCTTC.

V and J are TRBV27 and TRBJ2-3; D perhaps matches TRBD2 (5 bases). The length of the CDR3 is 13 residues. Germline V gene data show CDR1 as MNHEY and CDR2 as SMNVEV (reference sequence). Trimming removed 6 bases from V and 2 bases from J, with 9 bases in between. The CDR3 sequence: CASRDLITDTQYF. The CDR3 DNA follows: TGTGCCAGCAGGGACTTAATCACAGATACGCAGTATTTT.

This rearrangement joins TRBV7-8 to TRBJ1-2, with D tentatively TRBD1 (5 bases). The length of the CDR3 is 14 residues. V lost 4 bases and J 2 bases, leaving 11 bases between the germline ends. Germline V lookup: CDR1 SGHVS, CDR2 FQNEAQ. CDR3 region: CASSSRQRNYGYTF. The CDR3 DNA reads as TGTGCCAGCAGCTCTCGACAGAGAAACTATGGCTACACCTTC.

The J gene is TRBJ1-6, the V gene TRBV7-2; 10 nucleotides align to TRBD1. CDR3 size: 15 residues. Germline V gene data show CDR1 as SGHTA and CDR2 as FQGNSA. J gave up 10 bases and V 6 bases, and 9 bases lay outside the gene matches. The CDR3 spells CASSLRDRGLSPLHF. The CDR3 DNA follows: TGTGCCAGCAGTTTAAGGGACAGGGGTTTGTCACCCCTCCACTTT.

V usage is TRBV29-1 and J usage is TRBJ2-3, with D perhaps TRBD1 or TRBD2 (6 bases each). Trimming cost V 8 bases and J 4 bases, with 16 bases left between them. This CDR3 spans 13 amino acids. The germline gives CDR1 SQVTM, CDR2 ANQGSEA. The CDR3 DNA sequence: TGCAGCACAGGACGGGGGCAAGCAGATACGCAGTATTTT. Amino acids: CSTGRGQADTQYF.

A single count supports this clonotype. J is TRBJ1-2 and V is TRBV11-2, with 8 bases that match TRBD1. Trimming took 1 base from V and 4 from J; bases not matched to a gene: 8. The CDR3 length is 16 residues. The V gene's germline CDR1 is SGHAT and CDR2 FQNNGV. Here the CDR3 DNA reads TGTGCCAGCAGCTTAGCCGGGACAGGTGGATCCTATGGCTACACCTTC. It encodes CASSLAGTGGSYGYTF.

This clonotype was found a few times. The chain is built from TRBV11-3 and TRBJ1-6; no definite D call. The CDR3 spans 13 residues. Per germline, CDR1 SGHNT and CDR2 YENEEA. Trimming shortened V by 0 bases and J by 10 bases, and 7 bases separated the two germline ends. Here the CDR3 DNA reads TGTGCCAGCAGCTTAGATAGTATGTCACCCCTCCACTTT. Protein sequence: CASSLDSMSPLHF.

This clonotype has just a few counts. The chain carries TRBV6-1 and TRBJ1-6; D may be TRBD1 (5 bases). Trimming stripped 6 bases from V and 0 bases from J, with 9 bases between. This CDR3 spans 15 amino acids. Germline CDR1 and CDR2: MNHNS and SASEGT. The CDR3 nucleotides read TGTGCCAGCAGCCCAGGGAGCTCCTATAATTCACCCCTCCACTTT. Its translation is CASSPGSSYNSPLHF.

This clonotype qualifies as medium-sized. The V and J genes are TRBV10-3 and TRBJ1-3, with D tentatively TRBD1 (5 bases). The ends were cut back, 6 bases at V and 1 base at J, with 7 bases in the middle. The CDR3 length is 13 residues. The V gene's germline CDR1 is ENHRY and CDR2 SYGVKD. CDR3 DNA: TGTGCCATCAGGTCAGGGTCTGGAAACACCATATATTTT. Residues: CAIRSGSGNTIYF.

J is TRBJ1-1 and V is TRBV27, with D perhaps TRBD1 (5 bases). Trimming took 5 bases from V and 8 from J, leaving 18 bases between them. Germline CDR1 reads MNHEY; CDR2 reads SMNVEV (reference sequence). The CDR3 has 14 amino acids. CDR3 in DNA: TGTGCCAGCAGTATCCTGTTCGGGGCAGGAGAAGCTTTCTTT. Amino acid sequence: CASSILFGAGEAFF.

The rearrangement links TRBV20-1 to TRBJ1-3; TRBD1 agrees at 8 bases. Per the germline V gene, CDR1 is DFQATT and CDR2 is SNEGSKA (reference sequence). The CDR3 length is 15 residues. V shed 5 bases, J shed 2 bases, and the junction held 8 bases outside the gene matches. This CDR3 reads CSASNRGYAGNTIYF. Here the CDR3 DNA reads TGCAGTGCTTCAAACAGGGGGTATGCTGGAAACACCATATATTTT.

This sequence joins TRBV7-2 and TRBJ2-7; 7 nucleotides align to TRBD2. After removal of 4 bases from V and 7 bases from J, the junction contained 16 bases not matched to a gene. Germline V CDR1 and CDR2: SGHTA, FQGNSA. The CDR3 runs 16 residues. CDR3: CASSSTPVAGRREQYF. The CDR3, as DNA: TGTGCCAGCAGCTCGACCCCCGTAGCGGGTAGGAGGGAGCAGTACTTC. The complete variable domain, with remaining parts taken from reference TRBV7-2 and TRBJ2-7, reads GAGVSQSPSNKVTEKGKDVELRCDPISGHTALYWYRQSLGQGLEFLIYFQGNSAPDKSGLPSDRFSAERTGGSVSTLTIQRTQQEDSAVYLCASSSTPVAGRREQYFGPGTRLTVT.

This clonotype has just a few counts. The gene calls are TRBV7-2 and TRBJ1-2; 7 nucleotides line up with TRBD1. V shed 8 bases, J shed 7 bases, and the junction held 13 bases outside the gene matches. From germline, CDR1 is SGHTA and CDR2 FQGNSA. This CDR3 has 14 amino acids. The CDR3 DNA is TGTGCCAGCTTTCAAGGGAGGGGGCTGGGTGGCTACACCTTC. Translation: CASFQGRGLGGYTF.

This chain uses TRBV2 with TRBJ1-2; D is perhaps TRBD1 (6 bases). The germline CDR1 and CDR2 sequences are SNHLY and FYNNEI. This CDR3 has 13 amino acids. V lost 9 bases and J 3 bases, leaving 14 bases between the germline ends. CDR3 in amino acids: CASTGNNYYGYTF. In DNA, the CDR3 is TGTGCCAGTACAGGGAACAATTACTATGGCTACACCTTC.

This sequence joins TRBV11-2 and TRBJ1-6; D is undetermined. The germline V and J ends were trimmed by 0 bases and 7 bases, with 16 bases remaining between them. The CDR3 covers 17 residues. Germline CDR1 SGHAT, CDR2 FQNNGV. DNA for the CDR3: TGTGCCAGCAGCTTAGATCCGCGTCCCGCCGCCAATTCACCCCTCCACTTT. It encodes CASSLDPRPAANSPLHF.

In this sample, this clonotype turned up once. V and J are TRBV20-1 and TRBJ1-3; 11 nucleotides line up with TRBD1. The V gene's germline CDR1 is DFQATT and CDR2 SNEGSKA (reference sequence). CDR3 length: 16 amino acids. This chain's CDR3 is CRRGQGATNSGNTIYF. The CDR3 nucleotides read TGCAGGAGAGGACAGGGGGCCACTAACTCTGGAAACACCATATATTTT.